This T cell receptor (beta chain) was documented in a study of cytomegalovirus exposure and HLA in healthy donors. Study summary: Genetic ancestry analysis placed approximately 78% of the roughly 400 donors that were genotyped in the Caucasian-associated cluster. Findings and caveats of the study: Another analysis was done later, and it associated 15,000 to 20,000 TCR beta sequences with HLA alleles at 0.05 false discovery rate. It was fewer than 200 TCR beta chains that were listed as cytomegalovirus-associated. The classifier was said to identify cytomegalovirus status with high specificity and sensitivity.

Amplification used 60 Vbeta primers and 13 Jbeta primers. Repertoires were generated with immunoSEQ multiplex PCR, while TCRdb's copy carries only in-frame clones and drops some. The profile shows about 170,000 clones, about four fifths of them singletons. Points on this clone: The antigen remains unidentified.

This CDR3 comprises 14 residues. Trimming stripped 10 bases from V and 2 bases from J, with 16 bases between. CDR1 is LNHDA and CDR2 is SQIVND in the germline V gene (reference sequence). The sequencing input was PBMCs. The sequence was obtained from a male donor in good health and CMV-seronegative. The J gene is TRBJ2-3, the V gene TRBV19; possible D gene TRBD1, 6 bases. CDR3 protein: CATIDRKNTDTQYF. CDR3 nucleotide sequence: TGTGCCACCATCGACAGGAAGAACACAGATACGCAGTATTTT.